One and the same sample provided the 18 T cell receptor beta chains below, sequenced in a study of blood T cell repertoires in COVID-19 (TCRdb year 2020). Receptor amplification or capture employed the immunoSEQ multiplex PCR assay. TCRdb limited this immuneACCESS table to in-frame rearrangements with V and J called. A share of clones is missing; checked studies link under half to unresolved V genes, and the rest is unexplained. This sample gives about 270,000 clones in total; around nine tenths of them show up just once. In total, the top ten clones hold over 10% of the sample. Source material: peripheral blood. The receptors originated from an older woman with COVID-19, enrolled during active disease.

V usage is TRBV7-9 and J usage is TRBJ1-1; D unresolved. This CDR3 contains 14 residues. V lost 1 base and J 0 bases, leaving 6 bases between the germline ends. Per germline, CDR1 SEHNR and CDR2 FQNEAQ (reference sequence). CDR3 coding DNA: TGTGCCAGCAGCTTAGGTCAGGTGAACACTGAAGCTTTCTTT. The encoded protein is CASSLGQVNTEAFF.

The genes are TRBV29-1 and TRBJ1-2; 7 nucleotides line up with TRBD1. The CDR3 consists of 11 residues. The germline V gene encodes CDR1 SQVTM and CDR2 ANQGSEA. J was trimmed by 8 bases and V by 7 bases; bases with no gene match: 7. CDR3 sequence (DNA): TGCAGCGCAGGAGACAGGGCCGGCTACACCTTC. It yields the protein CSAGDRAGYTF.

The J gene is TRBJ2-5, the V gene TRBV5-1; TRBD2 aligns across 9 bases. CDR3 length: 16 amino acids. J gave up 3 bases and V 0 bases, and 6 bases lay outside the gene matches. The germline V gene has CDR1 SGHRS and CDR2 YFSETQ. Here the CDR3 reads CASSLEVAGGKETQYF. CDR3 in DNA: TGCGCCAGCAGCTTGGAGGTTGCGGGGGGGAAAGAGACCCAGTACTTC.

This rearrangement joins TRBV6-1 to TRBJ2-7; D not certain. V was pared by 5 bases and J by 6 bases, with 14 bases between. The CDR3 is made up of 13 amino acids. The germline CDR1 and CDR2 sequences are MNHNS and SASEGT. The CDR3 is CASSPNDIPEQYF. The CDR3 DNA reads as TGTGCCAGCAGTCCAAACGACATTCCCGAGCAGTACTTC.

The chain combines TRBV3-1 (or the pseudogene TRBV3-2) with TRBJ2-1; 11 bases agree with TRBD2. V dropped 0 bases and J dropped 14; count of bases not matched to a gene: 9. CDR3 length equals 15 residues. Germline V gene sequence: CDR1 LGHDT, CDR2 YNNKEL (reference sequence). DNA of the CDR3: TGTGCCAGCAGCCAAGACCTTTCCCTAGCGGGGGGCAAGTTCTTC. It encodes CASSQDLSLAGGKFF.

This sequence joins TRBV27 and TRBJ2-7, with D uncertain. CDR3 length: 12 residues. The germline CDR1 and CDR2 sequences are MNHEY and SMNVEV (reference sequence). The V gene lost 1 base and the J gene lost 4 bases, with 5 bases spanning the gap. CDR3 DNA sequence: TGTGCCAGCAGTTTATGTAATTACGAGCAGTACTTC. It is translated as CASSLCNYEQYF.

This clone was detected only once. Other nucleotide sequences in the sample specify the same CDR3. The chain links TRBV6-1 to TRBJ1-3, with D maybe TRBD1 (5 bases). V lost 3 bases to trimming and J lost 0 bases, with 6 bases between them. CDR3 length equals 14 residues. CDR1 and CDR2 from the germline V gene are MNHNS and SASEGT. CDR3 DNA sequence: TGTGCCAGCAGTGAGGGACTCTCTGGAAACACCATATATTTT. Protein sequence: CASSEGLSGNTIYF.

The chain uses TRBV6-5 and TRBJ2-1, with TRBD1 matching over 7 bases. Germline V CDR1 and CDR2: MNHEY, SVGAGI. This CDR3 has 14 amino acids. Trimming took 10 bases from V and 5 from J; bases not matched to a gene: 11. The CDR3 DNA sequence: TGTGCCACCACCTATTCCGGGACAGACAATGAGCAGTTCTTC. It codes for CATTYSGTDNEQFF.

The gene calls are TRBV6-2 or TRBV6-3 and TRBJ1-2, with 8 nucleotides matching TRBD1. Per germline, CDR1 MNHEY and CDR2 SVGEGT. Trimming at V came to 4 bases and at J to 0 bases, leaving 4 bases not matched to a gene. CDR3 length: 15 amino acids. As DNA, the CDR3 is TGTGCCAGCAGTTGGACAGGGACCACTAACTATGGCTACACCTTC. Its protein product is CASSWTGTTNYGYTF.

This chain joins TRBV3-1 (or the pseudogene TRBV3-2) and TRBJ1-5; weak D call: TRBD1 (6 bases). The ends were cut back, 4 bases at V and 3 bases at J, with 10 bases in the middle. CDR3 size: 14 residues. Germline loops: CDR1 LGHDT, CDR2 YNNKEL (reference sequence). This CDR3 is CASSPRQDNQPQHF. As DNA, the CDR3 is TGTGCCAGCAGCCCCCGACAGGACAATCAGCCCCAGCATTTT.

The genes are TRBV28 and TRBJ1-1, with D hard to call. V lost 7 bases to trimming and J lost 2 bases, with 11 bases between them. CDR3 size: 13 residues. Germline V gene sequence: CDR1 MDHEN, CDR2 SYDVKM. CDR3 region: CASTRGGNTEAFF. The DNA of the CDR3 is TGTGCCAGCACCCGAGGAGGAAACACTGAAGCTTTCTTT.

This chain links TRBV2 with TRBJ1-4, with D unclear. The V and J ends lost 0 bases and 3 bases respectively, with 14 bases between them. Germline V gene lookup returns CDR1 SNHLY and CDR2 FYNNEI. This CDR3 contains 17 residues. CDR3 DNA: TGTGCCAGCAGTGAAGCGCTTCGGGGTTGGGCTAATGAAAAACTGTTTTTT. Translation gives CASSEALRGWANEKLFF.

V gene TRBV5-1 combines with J gene TRBJ2-5; D call uncertain. CDR1 SGHRS and CDR2 YFSETQ come from the germline V gene. The CDR3 extends over 17 amino acids. The V end lost 0 bases, the J end lost 4 bases, and 19 bases lay between the germline ends. CDR3 residues: CASSLDVSTYLGETQYF. The CDR3 DNA sequence: TGCGCCAGCAGCTTGGACGTCAGCACATACCTAGGAGAGACCCAGTACTTC.

This clone has just a few counts. This sequence joins TRBV19 and TRBJ2-6; 7 positions match TRBD1. The length of the CDR3 is 16 residues. Germline CDR1 is LNHDA and CDR2 is SQIVND (reference sequence). Trimming at V came to 1 base and at J to 0 bases, leaving 0 bases not matched to a gene. The CDR3 sequence is CASSIGDSSGANVLTF. CDR3 sequence (DNA): TGTGCCAGTAGTATAGGGGACAGCTCTGGGGCCAACGTCCTGACTTTC.

The V call is TRBV6-6, the J call TRBJ1-1; D not resolved. Germline V gene sequence: CDR1 MNHNY, CDR2 SVGAGI (reference sequence). The CDR3 runs 14 residues. Trimming cost V 8 bases and J 0 bases, with 13 bases left between them. The CDR3 DNA sequence: TGTGCCAGCCTCGGGAGAGGGATGAACACTGAAGCTTTCTTT. As protein: CASLGRGMNTEAFF.

This clone was picked up one time. CDR3 nucleotides: TGTGCCAGCAGCTTGGGGGGACAGCAAGAGACCCAGTACTTC. Protein: CASSLGGQQETQYF. The chain joins TRBV7-9 to TRBJ2-5, with a possible D match to TRBD1 (7 bases). Germline CDR1 SEHNR, CDR2 FQNEAQ (reference sequence). V was shortened by 3 bases and J by 2 bases, with 10 bases between the two germline ends. The CDR3 contains 14 residues.

The V call is TRBV27, the J call TRBJ2-3; 12 bases match TRBD2. V lost 5 bases and J lost 3; bases outside the gene matches: 9. Germline V gene sequence: CDR1 MNHEY, CDR2 SMNVEV (reference sequence). The CDR3 runs to 17 residues. The CDR3 DNA follows: TGTGCCAGCAGTACCTACCTAGCGGGGGGGCCGACAGATACGCAGTATTTT. The encoded protein is CASSTYLAGGPTDTQYF.

This clone has more than one count but fewer than ten. The genes are TRBV18 and TRBJ1-4; 7 positions match TRBD1. The V gene end was trimmed by 3 bases and the J gene end by 0 bases; junction bases not matched to a gene: 1. CDR1 is KGHSH, CDR2 LQKENI, per germline. The CDR3 has 15 amino acids. DNA of the CDR3: TGTGCCAGCTCACCCGACAGGGCAACTAATGAAAAACTGTTTTTT. Protein product: CASSPDRATNEKLFF.